A single count supports the clone carrying this T cell receptor beta chain. One end of the junction varies from germline; a read error may be responsible. CDR1 MGHDK and CDR2 SYGVNS come from the germline V gene. The CDR3 runs to 13 residues. These data belong to a study of metastatic and nonmetastatic thyroid tumors. TCRdb re-called the PCR reads through MiXCR. Of about 16,000 clones in the sample, around a third were seen once. Not a single patient had been given any form of treatment at any point before undergoing thyroid surgery. The sequenced sample was tumor tissue. V usage is TRBV25-1 and J usage is TRBJ2-2; 7 bases line up with TRBD2. The TCR was taken from a male donor with papillary thyroid cancer or a benign thyroid nodule (not recorded which). Some clones in this sample may be carry-over from other donors' samples. The CDR3 region is CAGRLANPGELFF. The CDR3 DNA is TGTGCCGGCAGACTAGCAAATCCCGGGGAGCTGTTTTTT.